This T cell receptor beta chain comes out of a study of T cell responses to AZD1222 COVID-19 vaccine. The study, taken as a whole, reports: Donors were mostly white British, more females; clonal diversity possibly underestimated.

V lost 2 bases and J lost 1, with 9 bases in between. Germline lookup yields CDR1 LNHDA and CDR2 SQIVND (reference sequence). The CDR3 consists of 15 residues. Details on this clone: What it binds is not known. This CDR3 is also generated by other DNA sequences in the sample.

The protocol was immunoSEQ multiplex PCR, while the TCRdb copy is restricted to in-frame clones and leaves out a portion. The sample lists 75,000 to 100,000 clones, around 90% occurring once. Sequencing used peripheral blood, obtained on day 0 of AZD1222 vaccination. The chain uses TRBV19 and TRBJ1-5; D gene uncertain. This sequence was found in an adult in good health. The CDR3: CASSIRPNSNQPQHF. The CDR3 DNA sequence: TGTGCCAGTAGTATACGTCCCAACAGCAATCAGCCCCAGCATTTT.